Below are 27 T cell receptor beta chains sequenced from a single sample in a study of blood T cell repertoires in COVID-19. Measured with immunoSEQ multiplex PCR; TCRdb has only the in-frame clones, and not every one. This sample carries under 75,000 clones, around 82% of them seen once, and the ten largest clones take about 16%. Sequenced: peripheral blood. The source is a man aged 55 to 70 with COVID-19, enrolled during active disease.

The chain is built from TRBV19 and TRBJ1-4; D uncertain. This CDR3 is 15 amino acids long. The V gene lost 3 bases and the J gene lost 1 base, with 9 bases spanning the gap. Germline-derived CDR1 and CDR2 are LNHDA and SQIVND (reference sequence). Here the CDR3 reads CASSIGSGTNEKLFF. CDR3 in DNA: TGTGCCAGTAGTATCGGGTCCGGAACTAATGAAAAACTGTTTTTT.

This clone showed up just once. The CDR3 DNA reads as TGTGCCAGCAGTTACTCTTCGGGGGTGTCCTACAATGAGCAGTTCTTC. Its translation is CASSYSSGVSYNEQFF. The rearrangement joins TRBV6-5 to TRBJ2-1, with a possible D match to TRBD2 (6 bases). This CDR3 is 16 amino acids long. Between the trimmed V and J ends, which lost 0 bases and 1 base, there was a span of 10 bases. Germline V gene lookup returns CDR1 MNHEY and CDR2 SVGAGI.

The chain recombines TRBV5-4 with TRBJ2-7; the match to TRBD1 covers 10 bases. This CDR3 is 15 amino acids long. The germline CDR1 and CDR2 sequences are SGHNT and YYREEE (reference sequence). The V and J ends lost 6 bases and 3 bases, in that order; junction bases with no gene match: 9. The CDR3 DNA sequence: TGTGCCAGCAACTCCCGGACAGGGGGTAACTACGAGCAGTACTTC. Amino acids: CASNSRTGGNYEQYF.

The gene calls are TRBV2 and TRBJ1-4, with D possibly being TRBD1 (5 bases). CDR3 length: 14 residues. Per germline, CDR1 SNHLY and CDR2 FYNNEI. V was trimmed by 6 bases and J by 2 bases, leaving 10 bases between them. The CDR3 spells CASRPGTTNEKLFF. CDR3 coding DNA: TGTGCCAGCAGACCCGGGACTACTAATGAAAAACTGTTTTTT. Full variable domain (missing parts from reference TRBV2 and TRBJ1-4): EPEVTQTPSHQVTQMGQEVILRCVPISNHLYFYWYRQILGQKVEFLVSFYNNEISEKSEIFDDQFSVERPDGSNFTLKIRSTKLEDSAMYFCASRPGTTNEKLFFGSGTQLSVL.

This chain connects TRBV28 to TRBJ1-2; 10 nucleotides line up with TRBD1. Losses at the gene ends were 7 bases for V and 5 bases for J; bases not matched to a gene: 7. Looked up from germline, CDR1 is MDHEN and CDR2 is SYDVKM. The CDR3 loop spans 14 amino acids. The CDR3 DNA reads as TGTGCCAGCAATCGACAGGGGGCATATTATGGCTACACCTTC. Amino acids: CASNRQGAYYGYTF.

The V call is TRBV30, the J call TRBJ2-5; perhaps TRBD2 as D (6 bases). The CDR3 loop spans 13 amino acids. Deletions cut 2 bases from V and 4 bases from J, with 11 bases between. Germline V gene sequence: CDR1 GTSNPN, CDR2 SVGIG (reference sequence). In nucleotides, the CDR3 is TGTGCCTGGAGTCACGTGGGAGGAGAGACCCAGTACTTC. Protein product: CAWSHVGGETQYF.

The table lists this clone with a few counts. The rearrangement uses TRBV18 and TRBJ2-1; TRBD1 might be the D (6 bases). V shed 3 bases and J shed 1 base, with 7 bases lying between them. Germline CDR1 and CDR2: KGHSH and LQKENI. The CDR3 has 14 amino acids. CDR3 nucleotides: TGTGCCAGCTCACCGGACAGTTCCTACAATGAGCAGTTCTTC. Its translation: CASSPDSSYNEQFF.

The rearrangement links TRBV19 to TRBJ1-3, with TRBD1 matching over 7 bases. The V gene's germline CDR1 is LNHDA and CDR2 SQIVND (reference sequence). The CDR3 extends over 15 amino acids. The ends lost 3 bases at V and 4 bases at J; junction bases unmatched: 6. CDR3 region: CASSMAGTEGNTIYF. CDR3 DNA: TGTGCCAGTAGTATGGCGGGGACAGAAGGAAACACCATATATTTT. Combining the CDR3 with reference TRBV19 and TRBJ1-3 gives the whole variable domain DGGITQSPKYLFRKEGQNVTLSCEQNLNHDAMYWYRQDPGQGLRLIYYSQIVNDFQKGDIAEGYSVSREKKESFPLTVTSAQKNPTAFYLCASSMAGTEGNTIYFGEGSWLTVV.

V usage is TRBV18 and J usage is TRBJ1-5; a weak D match, TRBD1 (5 bases). Germline V gene sequence: CDR1 KGHSH, CDR2 LQKENI. The CDR3 extends over 16 amino acids. V was clipped by 4 bases and J by 4 bases, with 17 bases between them. The CDR3 DNA follows: TGTGCCAGCTCACGGGCCGGTGGGGGGTTTAATCAGCCCCAGCATTTT. This codes for CASSRAGGGFNQPQHF.

CDR3 bases: TGTGCCAGCAGCGGGGCGGGGGCAGGGCTAAATAATTCACCCCTCCACTTT. Encoded protein: CASSGAGAGLNNSPLHF. The rearrangement links TRBV11-2 to TRBJ1-6; possible D gene TRBD1, 6 bases. The length of the CDR3 is 17 residues. Per germline, CDR1 SGHAT and CDR2 FQNNGV. The germline V and J ends were trimmed by 5 bases and 5 bases, with 19 bases remaining between them. The entire variable domain, with the rest obtained from reference TRBV11-2 and TRBJ1-6, is as follows: EAGVAQSPRYKIIEKRQSVAFWCNPISGHATLYWYQQILGQGPKLLIQFQNNGVVDDSQLPKDRFSAERLKGVDSTLKIQPAKLEDSAVYLCASSGAGAGLNNSPLHFGNGTRLTVT.

The chain joins TRBV19 to TRBJ2-3; D is unclear. The CDR3 covers 14 residues. CDR1 and CDR2 (germline): LNHDA, SQIVND (reference sequence). V gave up 0 bases and J gave up 1 base, with 5 bases separating them. This CDR3 reads CASSIDSGTDTQYF. DNA of the CDR3: TGTGCCAGTAGTATAGACTCCGGCACAGATACGCAGTATTTT.

Here the CDR3 reads CASSLAHSGQGGSKQYF. CDR3 DNA sequence: TGTGCCAGCAGCTTGGCCCACAGTGGACAGGGTGGGAGTAAGCAGTACTTC. The chain recombines TRBV5-5 with TRBJ2-7; 8 nucleotides match TRBD1. This CDR3 is 17 amino acids long. V was pared by 0 bases and J by 8 bases, with 16 bases of the junction left unmatched. The V gene's germline CDR1 is SGHKS and CDR2 YYEKEE (reference sequence).

This chain uses TRBV20-1 with TRBJ2-3, with 9 nucleotides matching TRBD2. With 3 bases clipped from V and 3 bases from J, the junction kept 16 bases outside the gene matches. This CDR3 spans 18 amino acids. Germline values: CDR1 DFQATT, CDR2 SNEGSKA (reference sequence). The CDR3 region has the DNA TGCAGTGCTAGTGGGACGTATTTGCGGGGGGGTCTGACAGATACGCAGTATTTT. It is translated as CSASGTYLRGGLTDTQYF.

The V gene is TRBV6-5, the J gene TRBJ1-5, with D hard to call. Per the germline V gene, CDR1 is MNHEY and CDR2 is SVGAGI. The CDR3 runs 13 residues. Trimming removed 5 bases at V and 6 bases at J, with 11 bases between. CDR3 in DNA: TGTGCCAGCAGTCGACAAGGTTTTCAGCCCCAGCATTTT. This translates into CASSRQGFQPQHF.

The chain uses TRBV2 and TRBJ1-5, with no clear D. V dropped 2 bases and J dropped 6 bases, with 20 bases sitting between them. Germline V lookup: CDR1 SNHLY, CDR2 FYNNEI. The CDR3 is 17 amino acids. CDR3 sequence: CASSEQLSYEVRQPQHF. As DNA, the CDR3 is TGTGCCAGCAGTGAACAGTTAAGTTATGAAGTCCGTCAGCCCCAGCATTTT.

CDR3 residues: CASSPDWGHYGYTF. Here the CDR3 DNA reads TGCGCCAGCAGCCCGGATTGGGGGCACTATGGCTACACCTTC. V and J are TRBV5-1 and TRBJ1-2; D might be TRBD1 (6 bases). This CDR3 region has 14 residues. V was clipped by 4 bases and J by 3 bases, with 13 bases between them. Germline V gene data show CDR1 as SGHRS and CDR2 as YFSETQ.

The rearrangement joins TRBV3-1 (or the pseudogene TRBV3-2) to TRBJ2-6; 10 positions match TRBD1. The length of the CDR3 is 18 residues. CDR1 LGHDT and CDR2 YNNKEL come from the germline V gene (reference sequence). V lost 2 bases and J lost 2; bases outside the gene matches: 6. DNA of the CDR3: TGTGCCAGCAGCCAATTGGGGACAGGGGTTGCTGGGGCCAACGTCCTGACTTTC. It is translated as CASSQLGTGVAGANVLTF.

V is TRBV6-5 and J is TRBJ2-1, with TRBD2 matching 7 bases. The CDR3 is made up of 16 amino acids. Germline loops: CDR1 MNHEY, CDR2 SVGAGI. Germline trimming cut 2 bases from V and 3 bases from J; bases unmatched to any gene: 7. CDR3 sequence reads: CASSYREGLSYNEQFF. The CDR3 coding sequence is TGTGCCAGCAGTTACAGGGAGGGCCTAAGCTACAATGAGCAGTTCTTC.

This chain joins TRBV9 and TRBJ2-5; 15 nucleotides line up with TRBD2. The germline gives CDR1 SGDLS, CDR2 YYNGEE. This CDR3 has 16 residues. V dropped 1 base and J dropped 5; count of bases not matched to a gene: 3. The CDR3 region is CASSVRGTSGRETQYF. CDR3 DNA: TGTGCCAGCAGCGTAAGAGGGACTAGCGGGAGGGAGACCCAGTACTTC.

Written as DNA, the CDR3 is TGTGCCAGCAGTTACTCTCGAGGGCGCGAGTACGAGCAGTACTTC. It specifies CASSYSRGREYEQYF. The J gene is TRBJ2-7, the V gene TRBV6-5; D might be TRBD2 (5 bases). Germline assignment: CDR1 MNHEY and CDR2 SVGAGI. CDR3 length: 15 amino acids. Deletions cut 0 bases from V and 4 bases from J, with 13 bases between.

The chain uses TRBV4-1 and TRBJ1-2; TRBD1 is a possible D gene (6 bases). The CDR3 length is 14 residues. The V end was cut by 1 base, the J end by 6 bases, with 12 bases between. Germline loops: CDR1 MGHRA, CDR2 YSYEKL. The DNA of the CDR3 is TGCGCCAGCAGCCAAGTGGGAGGGGGGAATGGCTACACCTTC. Protein product: CASSQVGGGNGYTF.

This rearrangement joins TRBV7-9 to TRBJ1-2; the D is unclear. CDR3 length equals 13 residues. Per germline, CDR1 SEHNR and CDR2 FQNEAQ (reference sequence). V was trimmed by 3 bases and J by 4 bases, leaving 9 bases between them. CDR3 in DNA: TGTGCCAGCAGCTTCCTCCCCGTCTATGGCTACACCTTC. It translates to CASSFLPVYGYTF.

This clone appeared a single time. The chain is built from TRBV2 and TRBJ2-6; the D gene is possibly TRBD1 (5 bases). Germline assignment: CDR1 SNHLY and CDR2 FYNNEI. Trimming shortened V by 7 bases and J by 0 bases, and 16 bases separated the two germline ends. The CDR3 loop spans 17 amino acids. This chain's CDR3 is CASKGSSIHSGANVLTF. The CDR3 region has the DNA TGTGCCAGCAAGGGGTCCTCTATCCACTCTGGGGCCAACGTCCTGACTTTC.

V is TRBV5-4 and J is TRBJ1-6; TRBD1 matches at 7 bases. V trimming: 4 bases; J trimming: 8 bases; junction bases outside the gene matches: 3. Germline V gene lookup returns CDR1 SGHNT and CDR2 YYREEE (reference sequence). The CDR3 runs to 13 residues. The CDR3 DNA reads as TGTGCCAGCAGCCCAACAGGGGATTCACCCCTCCACTTT. Translated, it gives CASSPTGDSPLHF.

This clone was detected only once. The sample has other DNA sequences that encode this CDR3 too. CDR3 sequence reads: CAISGTSGSDEQYF. DNA for the CDR3: TGTGCCATCAGTGGGACTAGCGGATCGGATGAGCAGTACTTC. V gene TRBV10-3 combines with J gene TRBJ2-7; 10 positions match TRBD2. The germline V gene encodes CDR1 ENHRY and CDR2 SYGVKD. The CDR3 length is 14 residues. The trim removed 4 bases at V and 7 bases at J, leaving 7 bases unmatched.

V gene TRBV28 combines with J gene TRBJ2-2, with TRBD1 identical over 7 bases. Germline V CDR1 and CDR2: MDHEN, SYDVKM. After removal of 6 bases from V and 3 bases from J, the junction contained 13 bases not matched to a gene. The CDR3 has 17 amino acids. CDR3: CASSRLDRVLDTGELFF. The DNA for the CDR3 is TGTGCCAGCAGCCGACTCGACAGGGTCTTGGACACCGGGGAGCTGTTTTTT.

The chain combines TRBV2 with TRBJ2-5; 10 nucleotides line up with TRBD2. The trim removed 3 bases at V and 4 bases at J, leaving 5 bases unmatched. Germline loops: CDR1 SNHLY, CDR2 FYNNEI. The CDR3 spans 15 residues. CDR3 sequence (DNA): TGTGCCAGCAGTGATTCGGGACTAGCGAGAGAGACCCAGTACTTC. It encodes CASSDSGLARETQYF.